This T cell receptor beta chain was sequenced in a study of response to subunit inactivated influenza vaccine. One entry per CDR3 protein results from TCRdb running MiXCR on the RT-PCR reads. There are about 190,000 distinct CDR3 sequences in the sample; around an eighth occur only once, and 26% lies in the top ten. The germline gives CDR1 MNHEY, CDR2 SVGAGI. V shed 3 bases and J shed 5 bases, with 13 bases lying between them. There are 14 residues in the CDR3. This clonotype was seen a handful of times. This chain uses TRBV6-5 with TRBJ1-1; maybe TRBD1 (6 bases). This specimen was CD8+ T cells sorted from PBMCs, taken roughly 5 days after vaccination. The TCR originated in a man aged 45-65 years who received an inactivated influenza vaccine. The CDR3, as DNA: TGTGCCAGCAGTTATACGGACAGTCGAACTGAAGCTTTCTTT. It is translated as CASSYTDSRTEAFF.